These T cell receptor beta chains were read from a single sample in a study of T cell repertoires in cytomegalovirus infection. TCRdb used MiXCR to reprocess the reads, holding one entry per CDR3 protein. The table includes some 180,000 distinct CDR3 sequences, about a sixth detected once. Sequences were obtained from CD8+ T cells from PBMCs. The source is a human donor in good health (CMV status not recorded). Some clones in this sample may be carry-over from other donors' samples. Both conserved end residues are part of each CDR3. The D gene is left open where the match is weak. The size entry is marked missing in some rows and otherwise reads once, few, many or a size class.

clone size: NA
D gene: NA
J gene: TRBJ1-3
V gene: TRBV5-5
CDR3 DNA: TGTGCCAGCAGCTTGATCCACAGGGACACTGGAAACACCATATATTTT
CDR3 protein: CASSLIHRDTGNTIYF

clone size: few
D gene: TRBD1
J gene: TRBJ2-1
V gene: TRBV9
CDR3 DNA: TGTGCCAGCAGCGAGGACAGGGTTAATGAGCAGTTCTTC
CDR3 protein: CASSEDRVNEQFF

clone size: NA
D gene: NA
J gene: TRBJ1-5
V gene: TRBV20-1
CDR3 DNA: TGCAGTGCTAGAGATGTCGGAGGGCATCAGCCCCAGCATTTT
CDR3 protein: CSARDVGGHQPQHF

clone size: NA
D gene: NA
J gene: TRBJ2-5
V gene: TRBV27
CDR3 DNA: TGTGCCAGCAGCAACGGACAGCAAGAGACCCAGTACTTC
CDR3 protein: CASSNGQQETQYF

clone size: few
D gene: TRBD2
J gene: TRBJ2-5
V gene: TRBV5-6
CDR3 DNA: TGTGCCAGCAGCTTGGGAGCGGGGGGGTTAGAGACCCAGTACTTC
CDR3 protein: CASSLGAGGLETQYF

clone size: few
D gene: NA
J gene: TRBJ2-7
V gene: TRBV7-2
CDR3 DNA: TGTGCCAGCAGCTTTCCGGCCCTCGAGCAGTACTTC
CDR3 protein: CASSFPALEQYF

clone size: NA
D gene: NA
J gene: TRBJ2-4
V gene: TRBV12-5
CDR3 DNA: TGTGCTAGTGGTTTGGTAGGGGCCAACATTCAGTACTTC
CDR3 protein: CASGLVGANIQYF

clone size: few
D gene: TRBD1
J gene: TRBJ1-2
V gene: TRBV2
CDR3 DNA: TGTGCCAGCAGTGACACCAACCAGGGGGATAACTATGGCTACACCTTC
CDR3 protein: CASSDTNQGDNYGYTF

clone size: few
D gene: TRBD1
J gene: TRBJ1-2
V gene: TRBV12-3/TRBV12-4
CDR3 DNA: TGTGCCAGCAGTTCCCTTACGGGACAGGTGAACTATGGCTACACCTTC
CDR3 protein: CASSSLTGQVNYGYTF

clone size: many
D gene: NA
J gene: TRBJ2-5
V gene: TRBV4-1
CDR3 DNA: TGCGCCAGCAGCCAGAAAGAGACCCAGTACTTC
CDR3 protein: CASSQKETQYF

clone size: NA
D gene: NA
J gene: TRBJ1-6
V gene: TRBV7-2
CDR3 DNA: TGTGCCAGCAGCGGTCCGGGTCCAGGTTCACCCCTCCACTTT
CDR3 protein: CASSGPGPGSPLHF

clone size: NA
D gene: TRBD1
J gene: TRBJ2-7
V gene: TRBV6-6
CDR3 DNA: TGTGCCAGCAGTTACACCGGGACAGGGGGCGAGCAGTACTTC
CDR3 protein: CASSYTGTGGEQYF

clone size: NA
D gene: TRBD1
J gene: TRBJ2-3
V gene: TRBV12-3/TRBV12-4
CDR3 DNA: TGTGCCGGGGCTGTGGGACAGAGCACAGATACGCAGTATTTT
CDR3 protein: CAGAVGQSTDTQYF

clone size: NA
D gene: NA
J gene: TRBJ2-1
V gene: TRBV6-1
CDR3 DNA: TGTGCCAGCACCCTAGAGGGAACGTCCTACAATGAGCAGTTCTTC
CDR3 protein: CASTLEGTSYNEQFF

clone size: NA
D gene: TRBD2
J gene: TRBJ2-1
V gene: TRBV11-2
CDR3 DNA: TGTGCCAGCAGCTTAGAGATCGGTAGCGGGGGGCCTTGGAATGAGCAGTTCTTC
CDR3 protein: CASSLEIGSGGPWNEQFF

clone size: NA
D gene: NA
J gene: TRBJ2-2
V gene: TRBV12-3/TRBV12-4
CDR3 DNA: TGTGCCAGCAGTAAGGGGGGCTCCACCGGGGAGCTGTTTTTT
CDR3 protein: CASSKGGSTGELFF

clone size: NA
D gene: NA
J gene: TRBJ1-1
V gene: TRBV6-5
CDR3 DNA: TGTGCCAGCAGTTACTCATGGGGGTCGGGCACTGAAGCTTTCTTT
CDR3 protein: CASSYSWGSGTEAFF

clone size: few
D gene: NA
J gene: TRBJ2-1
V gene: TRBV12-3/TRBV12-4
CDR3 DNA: TGTGCCAGCAGTTTAGTATTAGATGAGCAGTTCTTC
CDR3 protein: CASSLVLDEQFF

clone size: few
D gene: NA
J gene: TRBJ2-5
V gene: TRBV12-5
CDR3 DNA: TGTGCTAGTGGTCCCTCCGTCGCGGCAGGTCGGACCCAGTACTTC
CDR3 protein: CASGPSVAAGRTQYF

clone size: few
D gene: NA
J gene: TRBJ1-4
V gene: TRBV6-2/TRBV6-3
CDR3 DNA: TGTGCCAGCAGGACCCACTTAGACGATCCCGGAGAAAATGAAAAACTGTTTTTT
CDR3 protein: CASRTHLDDPGENEKLFF

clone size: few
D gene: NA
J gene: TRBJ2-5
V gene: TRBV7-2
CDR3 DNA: TGTGCCAGCAGCTTAATAGCCCAAGAGACCCAGTACTTC
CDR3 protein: CASSLIAQETQYF

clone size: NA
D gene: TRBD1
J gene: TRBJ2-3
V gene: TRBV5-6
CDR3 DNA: TGTGCCAGCAGCGGTGGACAGGGTTCCTCAGATACGCAGTATTTT
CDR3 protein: CASSGGQGSSDTQYF

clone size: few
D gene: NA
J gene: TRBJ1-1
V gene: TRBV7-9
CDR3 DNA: TGTGCCAGCAGCAAAGTGGGTGCTGGAGTTCTGAACACTGAAGCTTTCTTT
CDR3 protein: CASSKVGAGVLNTEAFF

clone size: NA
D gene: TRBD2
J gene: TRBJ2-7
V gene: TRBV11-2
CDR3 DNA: TGTGCCAGCAGCTTAGATTATTCTGGACTAGCGGGGAACTACGAGCAGTACTTC
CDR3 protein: CASSLDYSGLAGNYEQYF

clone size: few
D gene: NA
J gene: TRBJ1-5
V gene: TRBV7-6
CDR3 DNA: TGTGCCAGCAGCTTGGACGGGAGCCAGCCCCAGCATTTT
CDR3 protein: CASSLDGSQPQHF

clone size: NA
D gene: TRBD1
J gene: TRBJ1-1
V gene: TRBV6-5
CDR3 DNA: TGTGCCAGCAGTTACCCGACAGGGTCGAGACCGGGCACTGAAGCTTTCTTT
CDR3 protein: CASSYPTGSRPGTEAFF

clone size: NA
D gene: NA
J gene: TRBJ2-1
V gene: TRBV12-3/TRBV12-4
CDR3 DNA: TGTGCCAGCAGTTTACAGGGCTACAATGAGCAGTTCTTC
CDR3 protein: CASSLQGYNEQFF

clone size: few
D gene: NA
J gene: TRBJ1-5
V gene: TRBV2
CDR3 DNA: TGTGCCAGCAGTGAAGGGTCGACTAGCAATCAGCCCCAGCATTTT
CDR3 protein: CASSEGSTSNQPQHF

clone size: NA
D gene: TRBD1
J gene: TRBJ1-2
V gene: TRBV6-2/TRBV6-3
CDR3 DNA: TGTGCCAGCTCGGACAGGGAAAGGATGGACTATGGCTACACCTTC
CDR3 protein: CASSDRERMDYGYTF

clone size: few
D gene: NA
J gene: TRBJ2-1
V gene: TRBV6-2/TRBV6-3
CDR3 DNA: TGTGCCAGCAGTTATCGACTAGACGACGCGGGTGAGCAGTTCTTC
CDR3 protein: CASSYRLDDAGEQFF

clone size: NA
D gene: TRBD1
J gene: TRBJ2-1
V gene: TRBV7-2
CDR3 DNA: TGTGCCAGCAGCTTAGGACGGGTTTGGGGACAGGGGGGGGACAATGAGCAGTTCTTC
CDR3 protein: CASSLGRVWGQGGDNEQFF

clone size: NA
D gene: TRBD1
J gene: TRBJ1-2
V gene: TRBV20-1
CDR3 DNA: TGCAGTGCTAGATCTATTGGGACAGACGTCCCCTACGGCTACACCTTC
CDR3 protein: CSARSIGTDVPYGYTF

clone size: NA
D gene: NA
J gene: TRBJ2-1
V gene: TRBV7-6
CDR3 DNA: TGTGCCAGCAGCTTATCAGGGGCTCTCTACAATGAGCAGTTCTTC
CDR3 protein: CASSLSGALYNEQFF

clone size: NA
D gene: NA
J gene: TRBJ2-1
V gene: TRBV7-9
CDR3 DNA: TGTGCCAGCAGCTTTTCAGGGATCAATGAGCAGTTCTTC
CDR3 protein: CASSFSGINEQFF

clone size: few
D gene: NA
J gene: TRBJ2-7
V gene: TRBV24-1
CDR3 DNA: TGTGCCACCAGTGATAGTGACACTTACGAGCAGTACTTC
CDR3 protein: CATSDSDTYEQYF

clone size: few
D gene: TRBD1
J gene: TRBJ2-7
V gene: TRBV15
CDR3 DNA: TGTGCCACCAGCAGAGCCCTTACAGGGGAACGGTACGAGCAGTACTTC
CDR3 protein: CATSRALTGERYEQYF

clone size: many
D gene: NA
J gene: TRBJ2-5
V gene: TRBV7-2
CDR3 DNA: TGTGCCAGCAGCTTCTTTTTGGGGGGCGCACGGCATCAAGAGACCCAGTACTTC
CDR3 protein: CASSFFLGGARHQETQYF

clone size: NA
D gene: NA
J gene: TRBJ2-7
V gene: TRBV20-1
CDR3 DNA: TGCAGTGCTATACCACGGGTCAAGAGCTCCTACGAGCAGTACTTC
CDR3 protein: CSAIPRVKSSYEQYF

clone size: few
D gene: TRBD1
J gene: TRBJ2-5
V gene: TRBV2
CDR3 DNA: TGTGCCACCCCGGACAGGGGACGGACCCAGTACTTC
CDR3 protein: CATPDRGRTQYF

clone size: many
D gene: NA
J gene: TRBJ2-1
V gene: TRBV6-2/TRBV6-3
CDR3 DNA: TGTGCCAGCAGTCCCGGCCTGGACTACAATGAGCAGTTCTTC
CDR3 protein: CASSPGLDYNEQFF